Listed below are T cell receptor beta chains from one sample, sequenced in a study of liver allograft versus peripheral blood T cells. From the reads, TCRdb called clonotypes with MiXCR, one entry per CDR3 protein. The profile shows about 7,900 distinct CDR3 sequences, under 20% of them singletons. These receptors were taken from a human patient who had a liver transplant. The T cells may partly be graft donor cells. The CDR3 runs from the conserved cysteine through the conserved F or W. The D gene is left open where the match is weak. The size of a clone is reported for some rows only, either as once, few or many, or as a class for expanded clones.

TRBD1 | TRBJ1-1 | medium-sized | TRBV27 | CASSLGQGSEAFF | TGTGCCAGCAGTTTGGGACAGGGGTCTGAAGCTTTCTTT
- | TRBJ2-7 | few | TRBV5-4 | CASSFPLGGEISYEQYF | TGTGCCAGCAGCTTTCCCCTTGGCGGGGAGATATCCTACGAGCAGTACTTC
TRBD1 | TRBJ1-2 | few | TRBV5-5 | CASSTTDRDYGYTF | TGTGCCAGCAGCACAACAGACAGGGACTATGGCTACACCTTC
- | TRBJ2-1 | many | TRBV7-9 | CASSSRNNEQFF | TGTGCCAGCAGCTCCCGAAACAATGAGCAGTTCTTC
TRBD1 | TRBJ1-2 | medium-sized | TRBV27 | CASSPRQGFYGYTF | TGTGCCAGCAGTCCCCGACAGGGTTTCTATGGCTACACCTTC
- | TRBJ2-2 | - | TRBV6-5 | CASGYGIGELFF | TGTGCCAGCGGGTATGGCATCGGGGAGCTGTTTTTT
TRBD2 | TRBJ2-1 | - | TRBV5-6 | CASSTGGSYNEQFF | TGTGCCAGCAGCACGGGGGGATCCTACAATGAGCAGTTCTTC
- | TRBJ2-1 | - | TRBV27 | CASRPGGGEQFF | TGTGCCAGCAGACCAGGGGGAGGCGAGCAGTTCTTC
TRBD2 | TRBJ2-3 | few | TRBV2 | CASTLETSGGADTQYF | TGTGCCAGCACCCTGGAGACTAGCGGGGGGGCAGATACGCAGTATTTT
TRBD1 | TRBJ1-5 | - | TRBV7-9 | CASSIGQGANQPQHF | TGTGCCAGCAGCATTGGACAGGGGGCGAATCAGCCCCAGCATTTT
- | TRBJ1-2 | - | TRBV30 | CAWSPTGYGYTF | TGTGCCTGGAGTCCTACAGGGTATGGCTACACCTTC
- | TRBJ2-7 | - | TRBV20-1 | CSASEVMEQYF | TGCAGTGCTAGCGAGGTAATGGAGCAGTACTTC
TRBD1 | TRBJ1-5 | - | TRBV19 | CASRYRGRHQPQHF | TGTGCCAGTAGATACAGGGGGCGCCATCAGCCCCAGCATTTT
- | TRBJ2-3 | few | TRBV6-5 | CASSYELTGATDTQYF | TGTGCCAGCAGTTACGAATTGACGGGGGCCACAGATACGCAGTATTTT
- | TRBJ2-1 | few | TRBV24-1 | CATSERGRNEQFF | TGTGCCACCAGTGAGAGGGGCCGGAATGAGCAGTTCTTC
- | TRBJ1-4 | - | TRBV20-1 | CSAPPRGGGAEKLFF | TGCAGTGCCCCCCCCCGGGGCGGGGGAGCCGAAAAACTGTTTTTT
- | TRBJ2-7 | - | TRBV7-9 | CASSPGGITYEQYF | TGTGCCAGCAGCCCCGGAGGGATTACCTACGAGCAGTACTTC
TRBD1 | TRBJ1-5 | - | TRBV9 | CASSSDGDSSNQPQHF | TGTGCCAGCAGCTCCGACGGGGACAGTAGCAATCAGCCCCAGCATTTT
- | TRBJ2-7 | few | TRBV7-9 | CASSLMGGKGAYEQYF | TGTGCCAGCAGCTTAATGGGCGGGAAGGGGGCCTACGAGCAGTACTTC
- | TRBJ2-7 | - | TRBV12-5 | CASGLGLEEQYF | TGTGCTAGTGGTTTGGGACTAGAAGAGCAGTACTTC
- | TRBJ1-3 | medium-sized | TRBV29-1 | CSVEDDDFRSGNTIYF | TGCAGCGTAGAAGACGACGATTTCCGCTCTGGAAACACCATATATTTT
TRBD2 | TRBJ2-7 | many | TRBV9 | CASSHGGSREQYF | TGTGCCAGCAGCCACGGGGGGTCGCGGGAGCAGTACTTC
- | TRBJ1-1 | medium-sized | TRBV19 | CASRSREGSTEAFF | TGTGCCAGTAGGTCCAGGGAGGGCTCCACTGAAGCTTTCTTT
- | TRBJ1-2 | medium-sized | TRBV6-6 | CASTAGLYGYTF | TGTGCCAGCACTGCCGGACTCTATGGCTACACCTTC
TRBD1 | TRBJ1-4 | - | TRBV9 | CASSGQGSEKLFF | TGTGCCAGCTCTGGACAGGGGAGTGAAAAACTGTTTTTT
- | TRBJ1-2 | few | TRBV20-1 | CSAPQVRDLPYGYTF | TGCAGTGCTCCCCAGGTCCGGGACTTACCCTATGGCTACACCTTC
TRBD2 | TRBJ2-1 | - | TRBV29-1 | CSVGGLAGYNEQFF | TGCAGCGTTGGGGGACTAGCGGGGTACAATGAGCAGTTCTTC
TRBD1 | TRBJ1-4 | few | TRBV29-1 | CSVEDPTRGQNEKLFF | TGCAGCGTTGAAGATCCAACGAGGGGGCAAAATGAAAAACTGTTTTTT
- | TRBJ2-1 | - | TRBV7-2 | CASSLWGAGNEQFF | TGTGCCAGCAGCTTGTGGGGGGCCGGGAATGAGCAGTTCTTC
TRBD2 | TRBJ2-1 | - | TRBV11-2 | CASSGGGLGNEQFF | TGTGCCAGCAGCGGGGGGGGTTTAGGTAATGAGCAGTTCTTC
- | TRBJ1-1 | many | TRBV28 | CASSLTGSNTEAFF | TGTGCCAGCAGTTTAACAGGCTCGAACACTGAAGCTTTCTTT
TRBD1 | TRBJ1-2 | medium-sized | TRBV29-1 | CSAGTGTGANYGYTF | TGCAGCGCGGGAACCGGGACAGGAGCTAACTATGGCTACACCTTC
- | TRBJ2-5 | - | TRBV20-1 | CSARRVEETQYF | TGCAGTGCTAGGAGGGTAGAAGAGACCCAGTACTTC
- | TRBJ2-7 | medium-sized | TRBV6-2/TRBV6-3 | CASRRLGYEQYF | TGTGCCAGCAGACGCCTAGGCTACGAGCAGTACTTC
- | TRBJ1-2 | once | TRBV7-9 | CASRLDSNYGYTF | TGTGCCAGCAGGTTAGACAGTAACTATGGCTACACCTTC
- | TRBJ1-2 | - | TRBV14 | CASSQEPRIYGYTF | TGTGCCAGCAGCCAAGAGCCCCGGATCTATGGCTACACCTTC
- | TRBJ2-7 | few | TRBV12-3/TRBV12-4 | CASSHLGGQQYF | TGTGCCAGCAGTCATCTGGGGGGCCAGCAGTACTTC
TRBD1 | TRBJ1-1 | medium-sized | TRBV27 | CASSLTWDRAAFF | TGTGCCAGCAGCTTAACCTGGGACAGGGCCGCTTTCTTT
- | TRBJ2-7 | many | TRBV11-2 | CASSLTGGDVLEYEQYF | TGTGCCAGCAGCCTTACAGGGGGGGACGTGCTCGAGTACGAGCAGTACTTC
TRBD1 | TRBJ1-2 | - | TRBV7-9 | CAVGDSHLYGYTF | TGTGCCGTTGGGGACAGTCATCTCTATGGCTACACCTTC
- | TRBJ2-1 | medium-sized | TRBV6-6 | CASSYPFEGKSSYNEQFF | TGTGCCAGCAGTTACCCTTTCGAGGGGAAGAGCTCCTACAATGAGCAGTTCTTC
- | TRBJ1-5 | - | TRBV19 | CASKLLDRNQPQHF | TGTGCCTCCAAACTCTTGGACAGAAATCAGCCCCAGCATTTT
- | TRBJ1-1 | medium-sized | TRBV19 | CASSIDIDRPTEAFF | TGTGCCAGTAGTATAGATATCGACAGGCCCACTGAAGCTTTCTTT
- | TRBJ1-3 | medium-sized | TRBV27 | CASSPFPGHHLSSGNTIYF | TGTGCCAGCAGCCCGTTCCCGGGACATCATCTTAGCTCTGGAAACACCATATATTTT
- | TRBJ1-1 | many | TRBV19 | CASSIDVAQGEAFF | TGTGCCAGTAGTATAGATGTCGCGCAGGGTGAAGCTTTCTTT
- | TRBJ2-6 | few | TRBV9 | CASSNGGHSGANVLTF | TGTGCCAGCAGCAATGGGGGGCACTCTGGGGCCAACGTCCTGACTTTC
TRBD1 | TRBJ1-2 | - | TRBV7-3 | CASSSHGQDGDYGYTF | TGTGCCAGCAGCTCACATGGACAGGATGGGGACTATGGCTACACCTTC